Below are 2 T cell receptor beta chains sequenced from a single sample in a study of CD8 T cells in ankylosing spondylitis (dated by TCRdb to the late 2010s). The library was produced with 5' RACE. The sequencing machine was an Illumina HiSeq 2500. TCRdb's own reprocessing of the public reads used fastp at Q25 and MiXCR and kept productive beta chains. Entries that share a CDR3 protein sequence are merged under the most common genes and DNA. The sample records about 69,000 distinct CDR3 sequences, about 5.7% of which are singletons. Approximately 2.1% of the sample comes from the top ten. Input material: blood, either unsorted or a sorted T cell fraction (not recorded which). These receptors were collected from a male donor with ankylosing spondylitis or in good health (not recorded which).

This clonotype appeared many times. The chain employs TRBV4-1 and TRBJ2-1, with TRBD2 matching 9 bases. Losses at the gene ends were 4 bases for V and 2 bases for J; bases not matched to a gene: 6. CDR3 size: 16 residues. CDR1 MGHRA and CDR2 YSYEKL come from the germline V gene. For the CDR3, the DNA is TGCGCCAGCAGCCTAGCGGGGGCCCTCACCTACAATGAGCAGTTCTTC. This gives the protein CASSLAGALTYNEQFF.

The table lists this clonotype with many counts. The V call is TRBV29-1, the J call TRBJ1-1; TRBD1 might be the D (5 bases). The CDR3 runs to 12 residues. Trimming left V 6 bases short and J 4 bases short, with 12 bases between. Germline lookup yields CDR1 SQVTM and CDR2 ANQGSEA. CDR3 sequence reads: CSVENGATEAFF. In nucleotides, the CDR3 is TGCAGCGTAGAGAACGGGGCCACTGAAGCTTTCTTT.